This T cell receptor (beta chain) was captured in a study of CD8 T cells in Susac syndrome. CD8+ and CD4+ T cells from blood underwent TCR beta sequencing, which was carried out in a high-throughput format. The healthy controls were matched to patients by age and sex. The authors negatively isolated CD8+ and CD4+ T cells and FACS-enriched TEMRA cells. Germline-derived CDR1 and CDR2 are LNHNV and YYDKDF (reference sequence). J lost 2 bases, V lost 5 bases, and 7 bases had no gene match. The CDR3 totals 17 residues. Reverse transcription of about 0.5 to 1 ug RNA used random hexamers. An immunoSEQ multiplex PCR amplified TCR beta CDR3 over 54 Vbeta and 13 Jbeta. TCRdb redid the calling of the immunoSEQ multiplex PCR reads with MiXCR, one entry per CDR3 protein. The sample lists more than 65,000 distinct CDR3 sequences, 95% occurring once.

The TCR comes from a human donor in good health. The chain joins TRBV15 to TRBJ2-2; the match to TRBD2 covers 11 bases. Input material: CD8+ T cells from PBMCs. The CDR3 region has the DNA TGTGCCACCAGCGGCCCTAGCGGGGGGCTAAACACCGGGGAGCTGTTTTTT. This codes for CATSGPSGGLNTGELFF.